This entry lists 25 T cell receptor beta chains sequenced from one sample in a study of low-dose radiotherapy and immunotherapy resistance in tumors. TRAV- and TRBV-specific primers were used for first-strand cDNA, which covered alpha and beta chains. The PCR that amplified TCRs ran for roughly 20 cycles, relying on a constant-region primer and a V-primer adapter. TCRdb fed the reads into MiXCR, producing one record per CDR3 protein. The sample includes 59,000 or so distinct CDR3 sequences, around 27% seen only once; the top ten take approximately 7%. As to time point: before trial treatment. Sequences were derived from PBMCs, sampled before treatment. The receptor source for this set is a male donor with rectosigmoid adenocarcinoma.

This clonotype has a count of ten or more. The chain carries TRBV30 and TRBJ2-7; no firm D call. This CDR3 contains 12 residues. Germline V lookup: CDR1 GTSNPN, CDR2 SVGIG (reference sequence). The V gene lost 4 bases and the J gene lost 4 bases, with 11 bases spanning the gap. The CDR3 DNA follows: TGTGCCTGGAAGCAGTCCGGGTACGAGCAGTACTTC. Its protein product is CAWKQSGYEQYF.

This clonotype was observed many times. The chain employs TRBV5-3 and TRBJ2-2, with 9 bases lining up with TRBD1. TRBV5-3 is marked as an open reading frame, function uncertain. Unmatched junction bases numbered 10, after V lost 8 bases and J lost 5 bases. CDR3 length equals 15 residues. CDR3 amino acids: CASSRTGVNTGELFF. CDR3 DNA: TGTGCCAGCAGCCGGACAGGGGTAAATACCGGGGAGCTGTTTTTT.

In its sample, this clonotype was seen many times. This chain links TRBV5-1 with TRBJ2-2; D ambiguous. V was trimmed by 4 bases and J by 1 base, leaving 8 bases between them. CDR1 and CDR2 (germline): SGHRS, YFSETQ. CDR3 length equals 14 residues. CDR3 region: CASSPRQNTGELFF. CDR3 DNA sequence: TGCGCCAGCAGCCCGAGACAGAACACCGGGGAGCTGTTTTTT.

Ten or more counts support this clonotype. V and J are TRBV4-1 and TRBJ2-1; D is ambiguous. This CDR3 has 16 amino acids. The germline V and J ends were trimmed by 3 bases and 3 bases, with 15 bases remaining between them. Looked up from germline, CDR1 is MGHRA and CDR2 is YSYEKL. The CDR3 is CASSQVDMVFYNEQFF. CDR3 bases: TGCGCCAGCAGCCAGGTAGACATGGTATTCTACAATGAGCAGTTCTTC.

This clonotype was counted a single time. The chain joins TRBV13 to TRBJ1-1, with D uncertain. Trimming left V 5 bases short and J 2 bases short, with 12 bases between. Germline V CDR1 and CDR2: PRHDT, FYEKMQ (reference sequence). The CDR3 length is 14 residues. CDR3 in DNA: TGTGCCAGCAGCCCCGACCTAAGAAACACTGAAGCTTTCTTT. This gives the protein CASSPDLRNTEAFF.

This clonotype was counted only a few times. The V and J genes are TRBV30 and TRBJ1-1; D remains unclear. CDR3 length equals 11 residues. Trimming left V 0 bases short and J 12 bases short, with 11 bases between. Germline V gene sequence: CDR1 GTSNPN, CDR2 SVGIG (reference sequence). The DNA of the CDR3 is TGTGCCTGGAGTGTTAACTATAACACTTTCTTT. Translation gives CAWSVNYNTFF.

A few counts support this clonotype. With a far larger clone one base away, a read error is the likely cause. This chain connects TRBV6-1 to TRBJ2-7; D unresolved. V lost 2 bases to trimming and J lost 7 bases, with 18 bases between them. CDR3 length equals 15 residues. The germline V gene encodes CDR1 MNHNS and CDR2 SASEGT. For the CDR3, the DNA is TGTGCCAGCAGTGAATGGAGAGACTCCTACAATGAGCAGTACTTC. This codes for CASSEWRDSYNEQYF.

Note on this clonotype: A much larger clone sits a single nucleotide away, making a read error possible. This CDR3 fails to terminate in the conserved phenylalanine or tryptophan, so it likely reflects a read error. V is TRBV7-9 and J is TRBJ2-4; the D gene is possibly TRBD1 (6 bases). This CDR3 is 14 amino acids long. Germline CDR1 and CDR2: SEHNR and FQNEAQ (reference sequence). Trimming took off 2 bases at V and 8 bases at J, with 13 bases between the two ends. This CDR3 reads CASSLPQGRDIQYL. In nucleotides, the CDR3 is TGTGCCAGCAGCTTACCCCAGGGGAGAGACATTCAGTACTTG.

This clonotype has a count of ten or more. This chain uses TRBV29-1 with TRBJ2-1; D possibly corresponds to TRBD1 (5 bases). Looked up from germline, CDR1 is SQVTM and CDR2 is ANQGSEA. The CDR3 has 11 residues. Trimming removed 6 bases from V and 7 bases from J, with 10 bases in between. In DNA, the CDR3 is TGCAGCGTAACGACAGAAAATGAGCAGTTCTTC. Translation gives CSVTTENEQFF.

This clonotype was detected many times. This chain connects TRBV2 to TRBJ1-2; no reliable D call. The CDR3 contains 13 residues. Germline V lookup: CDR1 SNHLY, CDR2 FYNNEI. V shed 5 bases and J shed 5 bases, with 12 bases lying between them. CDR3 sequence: CASSTTPIYGYTF. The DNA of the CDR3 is TGTGCCAGCAGTACCACCCCCATTTATGGCTACACCTTC.

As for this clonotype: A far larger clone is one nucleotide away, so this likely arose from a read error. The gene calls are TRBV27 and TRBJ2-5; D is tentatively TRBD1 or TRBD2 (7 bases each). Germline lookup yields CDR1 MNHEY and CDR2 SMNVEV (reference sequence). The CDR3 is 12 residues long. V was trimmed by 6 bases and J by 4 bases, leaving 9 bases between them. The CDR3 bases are TGTGCCAGCAGCAGGGGGGGAGAGACCCAGTACTTC. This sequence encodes CASSRGGETQYF.

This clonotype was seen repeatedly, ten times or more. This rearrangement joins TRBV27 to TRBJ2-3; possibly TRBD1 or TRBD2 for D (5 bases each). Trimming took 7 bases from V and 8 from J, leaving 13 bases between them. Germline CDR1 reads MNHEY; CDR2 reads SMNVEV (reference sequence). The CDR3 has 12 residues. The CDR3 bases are TGTGCCAGCAATTCCCTTGGGGGTACGCAGTATTTT. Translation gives CASNSLGGTQYF.

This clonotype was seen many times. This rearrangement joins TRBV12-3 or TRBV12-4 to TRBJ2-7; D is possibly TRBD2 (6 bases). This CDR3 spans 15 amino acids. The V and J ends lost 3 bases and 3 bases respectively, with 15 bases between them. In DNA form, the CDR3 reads TGTGCCAGCAGTTTGGTGGGGGGAGCGCTCTACGAGCAGTACTTC. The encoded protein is CASSLVGGALYEQYF.

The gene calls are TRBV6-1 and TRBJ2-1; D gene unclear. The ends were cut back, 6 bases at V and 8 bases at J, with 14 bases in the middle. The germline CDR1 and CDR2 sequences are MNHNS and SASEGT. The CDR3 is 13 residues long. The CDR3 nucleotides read TGTGCCAGCAGATCTTCCACGGTCGATGAGCAGTTCTTC. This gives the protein CASRSSTVDEQFF.

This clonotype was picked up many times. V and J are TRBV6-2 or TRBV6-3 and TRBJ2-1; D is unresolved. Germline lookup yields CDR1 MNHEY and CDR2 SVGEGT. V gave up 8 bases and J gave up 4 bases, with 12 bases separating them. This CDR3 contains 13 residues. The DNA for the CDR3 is TGTGCCAGCTCCGCCAGCGTGTACAATGAGCAGTTCTTC. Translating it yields CASSASVYNEQFF.

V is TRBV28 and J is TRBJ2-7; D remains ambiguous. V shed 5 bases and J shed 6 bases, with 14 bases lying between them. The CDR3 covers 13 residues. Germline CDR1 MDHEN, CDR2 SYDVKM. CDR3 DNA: TGTGCCAGCAGTCCCCGGTGGGTGACCGAGCAGTACTTC. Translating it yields CASSPRWVTEQYF.

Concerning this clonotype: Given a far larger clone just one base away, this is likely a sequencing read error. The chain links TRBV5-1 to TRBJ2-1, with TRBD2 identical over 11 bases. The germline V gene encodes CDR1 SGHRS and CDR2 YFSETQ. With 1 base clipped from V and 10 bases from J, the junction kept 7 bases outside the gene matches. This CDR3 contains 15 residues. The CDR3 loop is CASSLMTSGTSEQFF. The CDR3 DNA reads TGCGCCAGCAGCTTGATGACTAGCGGGACGTCCGAGCAGTTCTTC.

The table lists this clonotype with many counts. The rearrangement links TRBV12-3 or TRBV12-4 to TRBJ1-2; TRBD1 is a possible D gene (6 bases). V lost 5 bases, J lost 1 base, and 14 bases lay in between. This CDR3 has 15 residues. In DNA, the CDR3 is TGTGCCAGCAGTCCCCACGGACAGAGTAACTATGGCTACACCTTC. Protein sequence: CASSPHGQSNYGYTF.

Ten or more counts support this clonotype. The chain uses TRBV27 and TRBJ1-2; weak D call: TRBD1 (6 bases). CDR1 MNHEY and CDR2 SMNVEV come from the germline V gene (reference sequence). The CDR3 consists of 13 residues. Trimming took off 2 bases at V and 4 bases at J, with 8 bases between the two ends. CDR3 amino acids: CASSLDRFYGYTF. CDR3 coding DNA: TGTGCCAGCAGTTTAGACAGGTTCTATGGCTACACCTTC.

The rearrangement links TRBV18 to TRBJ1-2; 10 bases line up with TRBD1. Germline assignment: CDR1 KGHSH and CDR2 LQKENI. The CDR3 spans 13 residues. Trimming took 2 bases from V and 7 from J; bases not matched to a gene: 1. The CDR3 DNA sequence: TGTGCCAGCTCACCAGGGACAGGGGTTGGCTACACCTTC. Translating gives CASSPGTGVGYTF.

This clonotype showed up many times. The CDR3 nucleotides are TGTGCCAGCAGACAAGGACAGACTCAGCCCCAGCATTTT. It translates to CASRQGQTQPQHF. This chain connects TRBV28 to TRBJ1-5; maybe TRBD1 (6 bases). Per the germline V gene, CDR1 is MDHEN and CDR2 is SYDVKM. The CDR3 is made up of 13 amino acids. V gave up 6 bases and J gave up 6 bases, with 12 bases separating them.

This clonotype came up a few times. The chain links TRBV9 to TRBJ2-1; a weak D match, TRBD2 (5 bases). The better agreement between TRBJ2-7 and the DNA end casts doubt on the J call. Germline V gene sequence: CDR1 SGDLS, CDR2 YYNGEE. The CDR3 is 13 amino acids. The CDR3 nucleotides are TGTGCCAGCAGCGTAGCCGAGGGTTACGAGCAGTACTTC. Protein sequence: CASSVAEGYEQYF.

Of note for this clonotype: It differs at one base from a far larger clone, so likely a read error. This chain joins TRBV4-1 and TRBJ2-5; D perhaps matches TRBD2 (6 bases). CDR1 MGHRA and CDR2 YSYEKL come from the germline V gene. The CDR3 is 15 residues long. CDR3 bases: TGCACCAGCAGACAATCGGCCGGGTCGGGAGCCAGGTTGTACTTC. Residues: CTSRQSAGSGARLYF.

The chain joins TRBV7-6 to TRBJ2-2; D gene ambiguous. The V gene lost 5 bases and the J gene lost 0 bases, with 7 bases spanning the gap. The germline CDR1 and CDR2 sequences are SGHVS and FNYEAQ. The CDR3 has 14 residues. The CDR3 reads CASSLRANTGELFF. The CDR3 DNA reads TGTGCCAGCAGCCTCAGAGCGAACACCGGGGAGCTGTTTTTT.

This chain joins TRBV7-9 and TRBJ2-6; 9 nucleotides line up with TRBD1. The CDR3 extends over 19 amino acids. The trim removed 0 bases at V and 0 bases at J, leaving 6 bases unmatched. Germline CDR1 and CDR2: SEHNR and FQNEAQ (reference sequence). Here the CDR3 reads CASSLAPGQGNSGANVLTF. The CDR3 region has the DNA TGTGCCAGCAGCTTAGCCCCGGGACAGGGCAACTCTGGGGCCAACGTCCTGACTTTC.